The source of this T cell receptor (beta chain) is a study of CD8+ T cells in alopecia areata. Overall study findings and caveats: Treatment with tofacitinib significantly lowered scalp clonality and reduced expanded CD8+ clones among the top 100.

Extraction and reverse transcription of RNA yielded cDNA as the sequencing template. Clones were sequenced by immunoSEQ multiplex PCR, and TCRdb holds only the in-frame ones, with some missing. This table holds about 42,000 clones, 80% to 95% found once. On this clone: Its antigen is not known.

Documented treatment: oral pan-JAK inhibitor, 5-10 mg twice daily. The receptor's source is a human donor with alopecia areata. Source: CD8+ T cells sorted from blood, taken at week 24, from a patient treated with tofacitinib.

The CDR3 is CASGLGPYEQYF. The DNA for the CDR3 is TGTGCCAGCGGCCTTGGGCCTTACGAGCAGTACTTC. The V gene is TRBV5-4, the J gene TRBJ2-7; no reliable D call. The germline gives CDR1 SGHNT, CDR2 YYREEE (reference sequence). Trimming pared 7 bases from V and 4 bases from J, leaving 12 bases between. CDR3 length equals 12 residues.